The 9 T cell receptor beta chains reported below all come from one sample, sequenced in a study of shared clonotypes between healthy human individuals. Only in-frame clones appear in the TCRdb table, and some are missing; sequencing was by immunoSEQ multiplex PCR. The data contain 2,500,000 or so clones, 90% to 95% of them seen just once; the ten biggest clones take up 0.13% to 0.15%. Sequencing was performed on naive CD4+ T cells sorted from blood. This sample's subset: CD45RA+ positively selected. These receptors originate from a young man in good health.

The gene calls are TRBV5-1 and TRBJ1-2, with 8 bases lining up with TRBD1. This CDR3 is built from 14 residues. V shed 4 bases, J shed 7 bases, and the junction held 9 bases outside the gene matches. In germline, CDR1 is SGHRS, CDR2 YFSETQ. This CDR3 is CASSQGQVLGGYTF. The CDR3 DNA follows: TGCGCCAGCAGCCAGGGACAGGTTTTGGGTGGCTACACCTTC.

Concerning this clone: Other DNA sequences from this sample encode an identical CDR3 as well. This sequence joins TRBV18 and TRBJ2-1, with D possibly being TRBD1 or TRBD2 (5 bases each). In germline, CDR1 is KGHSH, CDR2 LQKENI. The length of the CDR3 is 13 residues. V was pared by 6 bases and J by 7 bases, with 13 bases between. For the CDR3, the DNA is TGTGCCAGCTCTCCATCTGGGGGAAATGAGCAGTTCTTC. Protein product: CASSPSGGNEQFF.

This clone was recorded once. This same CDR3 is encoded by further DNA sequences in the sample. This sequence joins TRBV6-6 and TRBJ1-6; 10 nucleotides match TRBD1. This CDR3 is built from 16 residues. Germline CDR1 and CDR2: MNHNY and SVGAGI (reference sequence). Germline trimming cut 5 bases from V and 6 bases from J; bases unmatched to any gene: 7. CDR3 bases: TGTGCCAGCAGTCCCTCGCGGACAGGGGGTAATTCACCCCTCCACTTT. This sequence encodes CASSPSRTGGNSPLHF.

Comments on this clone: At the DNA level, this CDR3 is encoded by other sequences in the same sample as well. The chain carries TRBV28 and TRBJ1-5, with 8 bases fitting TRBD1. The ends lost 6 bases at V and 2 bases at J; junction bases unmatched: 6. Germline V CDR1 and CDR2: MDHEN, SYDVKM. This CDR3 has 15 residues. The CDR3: CASSPTGGGNQPQHF. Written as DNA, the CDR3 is TGTGCCAGCAGCCCTACAGGGGGTGGCAATCAGCCCCAGCATTTT.

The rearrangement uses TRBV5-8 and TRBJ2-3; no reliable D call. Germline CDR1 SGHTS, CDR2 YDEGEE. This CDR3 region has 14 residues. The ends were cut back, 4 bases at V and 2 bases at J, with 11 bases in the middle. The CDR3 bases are TGTGCCAGCAGCCCCGGACCCTACACAGATACGCAGTATTTT. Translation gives CASSPGPYTDTQYF. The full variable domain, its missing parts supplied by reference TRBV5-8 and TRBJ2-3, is EAGVTQSPTHLIKTRGQQATLRCSPISGHTSVYWYQQALGLGLQFLLWYDEGEERNRGNFPPRFSGRQFPNYSSELNVNALELEDSALYLCASSPGPYTDTQYFGPGTRLTVL.

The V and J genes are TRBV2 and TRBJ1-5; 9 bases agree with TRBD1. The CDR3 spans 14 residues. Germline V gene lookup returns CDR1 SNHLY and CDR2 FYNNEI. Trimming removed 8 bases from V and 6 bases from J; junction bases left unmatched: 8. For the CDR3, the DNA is TGTGCCAGCGAGACAGGACAGGGGTCTCAGCCCCAGCATTTT. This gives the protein CASETGQGSQPQHF.

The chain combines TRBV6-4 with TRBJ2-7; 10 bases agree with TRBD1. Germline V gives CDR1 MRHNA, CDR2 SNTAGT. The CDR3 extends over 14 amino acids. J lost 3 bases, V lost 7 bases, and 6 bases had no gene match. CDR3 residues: CASNVRTGGYEQYF. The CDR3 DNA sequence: TGTGCCAGCAACGTACGGACAGGGGGCTACGAGCAGTACTTC.

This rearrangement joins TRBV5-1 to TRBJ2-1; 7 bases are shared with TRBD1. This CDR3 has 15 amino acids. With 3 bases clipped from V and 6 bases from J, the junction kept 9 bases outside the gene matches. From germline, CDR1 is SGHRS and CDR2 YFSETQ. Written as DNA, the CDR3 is TGCGCCAGCAGCTCCCAGGACAGGACCCCCAATGAGCAGTTCTTC. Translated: CASSSQDRTPNEQFF.

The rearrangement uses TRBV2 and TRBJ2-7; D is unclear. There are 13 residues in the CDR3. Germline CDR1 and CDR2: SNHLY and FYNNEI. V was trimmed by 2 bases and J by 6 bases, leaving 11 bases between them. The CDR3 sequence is CASSETPRTEQYF. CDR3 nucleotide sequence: TGTGCCAGCAGTGAAACCCCCCGTACCGAGCAGTACTTC.